The clone carrying this T cell receptor (beta chain) came up many times. Researchers amplified the TCR beta CDR3 regions from RNA transcripts. First-round RT-PCR with HTBI primers amplified the TCR CDR3 region. TCRdb independently ran MiXCR on the multiplex PCR reads; one entry per CDR3 protein. The sample yields approximately 610,000 distinct CDR3 sequences, roughly 14% seen once. These data come from a study of T cells in Graves' hyperthyroidism and ophthalmopathy. V dropped 6 bases and J dropped 6 bases, with 12 bases sitting between them. The CDR3 runs 11 residues. Germline lookup yields CDR1 DFQATT and CDR2 SNEGSKA (reference sequence).

V usage is TRBV20-1 and J usage is TRBJ2-7; D gene uncertain. The sequenced material came from blood. This receptor was obtained from a woman between 35 and 50 years old with Graves' ophthalmopathy. CDR3 region: CSARVAGEQYF. CDR3 DNA sequence: TGCAGTGCCCGAGTGGCCGGCGAGCAGTACTTC.